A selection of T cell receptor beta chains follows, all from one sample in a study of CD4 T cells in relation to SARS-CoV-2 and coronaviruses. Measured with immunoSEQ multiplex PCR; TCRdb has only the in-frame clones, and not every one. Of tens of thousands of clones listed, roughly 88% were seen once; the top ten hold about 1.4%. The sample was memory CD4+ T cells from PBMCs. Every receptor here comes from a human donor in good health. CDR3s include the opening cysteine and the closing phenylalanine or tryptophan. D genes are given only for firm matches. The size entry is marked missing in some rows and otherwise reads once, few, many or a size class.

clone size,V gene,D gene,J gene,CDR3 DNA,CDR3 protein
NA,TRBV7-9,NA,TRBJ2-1,TGTGCCAGCAGCTTATGGGACGACAATGAGCAGTTCTTC,CASSLWDDNEQFF
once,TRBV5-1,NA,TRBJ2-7,TGCGCCAGCAGCTTGGTTCCGCGTCAGGTCTACGAGCAGTACTTC,CASSLVPRQVYEQYF
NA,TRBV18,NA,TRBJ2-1,TGTGCCAGCTCACCGGGGGCAGGGGTGTCCTACAATGAGCAGTTCTTC,CASSPGAGVSYNEQFF
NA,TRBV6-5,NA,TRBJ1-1,TGTGCCAGCAGTTACGGGCCTAACTGGGAAGCTTTCTTT,CASSYGPNWEAFF
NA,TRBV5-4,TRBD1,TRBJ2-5,TGTGCCAGCAGAATACAGGGGCTACAAGAGACCCAGTACTTC,CASRIQGLQETQYF
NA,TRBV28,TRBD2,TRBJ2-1,TGTGCCAGCAGTTACCGAGCGGGAGGCCGCCTCAATGAGCAGTTCTTC,CASSYRAGGRLNEQFF
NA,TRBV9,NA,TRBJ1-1,TGTGCCAGCAGCACCGCAGCAGGGCTGAACACTGAAGCTTTCTTT,CASSTAAGLNTEAFF
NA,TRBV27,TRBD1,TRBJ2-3,TGTGCCAGCAGACTCGGGACAGCTAGCACAGATACGCAGTATTTT,CASRLGTASTDTQYF
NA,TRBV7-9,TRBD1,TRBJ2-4,TGTGCCAGCAGCCCAGGGACAGGGATGGGGGAAAACATTCAGTACTTC,CASSPGTGMGENIQYF
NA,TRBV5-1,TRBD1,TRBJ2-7,TGCGCCAGCAGCCCCGGGACAGGAGGGATCTACGAGCAGTACTTC,CASSPGTGGIYEQYF
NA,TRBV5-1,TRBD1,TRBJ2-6,TGCGCCAGCAGCACCGGGACAGGGCACGGGGGGGCCAACGTCCTGACTTTC,CASSTGTGHGGANVLTF
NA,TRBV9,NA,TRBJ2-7,TGTGCCAGCAGCGAGGGTCCCGGAATTGAGCAGTACTTC,CASSEGPGIEQYF
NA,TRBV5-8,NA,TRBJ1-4,TGTGCCAGCAGCTTGGGAAATGTGCGGAGTGGTAGGGAAAAACTGTTTTTT,CASSLGNVRSGREKLFF
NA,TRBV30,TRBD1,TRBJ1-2,TGTGCCTGGAAAGCGGACAGGGTTATAGTCTATGGCTACACCTTC,CAWKADRVIVYGYTF
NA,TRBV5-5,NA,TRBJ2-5,TGTGCCAGCAGCTCGGCCCCCCAAGAGACCCAGTACTTC,CASSSAPQETQYF
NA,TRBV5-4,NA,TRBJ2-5,TGTGCCAGCAGCATAAGCACGGGCGAGACCCAGTACTTC,CASSISTGETQYF
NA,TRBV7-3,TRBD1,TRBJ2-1,TGTGCCAGCAGTAAACAGGGGGTCCCCTACAATGAGCAGTTCTTC,CASSKQGVPYNEQFF
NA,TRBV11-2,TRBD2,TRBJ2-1,TGTGCCAGCAGCTTTACTAGCGGGGGCTCCTACAATGAGCAGTTCTTC,CASSFTSGGSYNEQFF
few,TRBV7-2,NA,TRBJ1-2,TGTGCCAGCAGCACGCACAGGGATAGTGGCTACACCTTC,CASSTHRDSGYTF
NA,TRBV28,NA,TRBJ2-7,TGTGCCAGCAGCCGCCCGGGGGCGCGATACGAGCAGTACTTC,CASSRPGARYEQYF
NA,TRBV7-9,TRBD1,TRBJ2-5,TGTGCCAGCAGCTACCCAGGGACAGGGAGGGCCCAGTACTTC,CASSYPGTGRAQYF
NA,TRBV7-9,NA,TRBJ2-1,TGTGCCAGCAGCTTAGCTGCTGGCGGACGCTCCTACAATGAGCAGTTCTTC,CASSLAAGGRSYNEQFF
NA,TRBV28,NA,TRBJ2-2,TGTGCCACCTCGGAGTATCGGCCCGGGGAGCTGTTTTTT,CATSEYRPGELFF
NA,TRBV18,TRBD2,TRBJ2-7,TGTGCCAGCTCACTACCGGGACTAGCGGGAGGTTCCGGTAGCCTCGAGCAGTACTTC,CASSLPGLAGGSGSLEQYF
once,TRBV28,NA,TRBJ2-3,TGTGCCAGCAGTTTGAGGTTATGGGATAGCACAGATACGCAGTATTTT,CASSLRLWDSTDTQYF
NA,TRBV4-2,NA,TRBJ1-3,TGTGCCAGCAGCCGGGCGGGGTCGCAAATCGGAAACACCATATATTTT,CASSRAGSQIGNTIYF
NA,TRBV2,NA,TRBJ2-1,TGTGCCAGCACAGGCAGGGTTGAAGGTGAGCAGTTCTTC,CASTGRVEGEQFF
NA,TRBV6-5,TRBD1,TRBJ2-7,TGTGCCAGCAGCCTTGCCGGGACAGGGGTATACGAGCAGTACTTC,CASSLAGTGVYEQYF
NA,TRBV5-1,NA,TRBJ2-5,TGCGCCAGCAAGCGCACAGGGACGAGTCAAGAGACCCAGTACTTC,CASKRTGTSQETQYF
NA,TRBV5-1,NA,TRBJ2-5,TGCGCCACCTCGCCGGGGCCAGGGGAGACCCAGTACTTC,CATSPGPGETQYF
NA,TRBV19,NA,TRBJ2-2,TGTGCCAGTAGTCCTGCTGCCAACACCGGGGAGCTGTTTTTT,CASSPAANTGELFF
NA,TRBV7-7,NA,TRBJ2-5,TGTGCCAGCAGCTTAGCTGGGACACTCCAAGAGACCCAGTACTTC,CASSLAGTLQETQYF
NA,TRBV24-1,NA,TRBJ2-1,TGTGCCACCAGCCCGGGGAGCCCAGCCCGCGATGAGCAGTTCTTC,CATSPGSPARDEQFF
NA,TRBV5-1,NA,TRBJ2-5,TGCGCCAGCGGGAACGAGGGGCCAGAAGAGACCCAGTACTTC,CASGNEGPEETQYF
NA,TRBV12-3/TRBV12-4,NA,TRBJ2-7,TGTGCCAGCAGTTTCGCTAGCGACTACGAGCAGTACTTC,CASSFASDYEQYF
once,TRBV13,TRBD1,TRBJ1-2,TGTGCCAGCAGCCTCCGCGGGACAGGGGCTTATGGCTACACCTTC,CASSLRGTGAYGYTF
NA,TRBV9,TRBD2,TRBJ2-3,TGTGCCAGCAGCGCGGGGGGGACCTACAGCACAGATACGCAGTATTTT,CASSAGGTYSTDTQYF
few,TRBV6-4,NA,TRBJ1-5,TGTGCCAGCAGTGTAGAGTATAGCAATCAGCCCCAGCATTTT,CASSVEYSNQPQHF
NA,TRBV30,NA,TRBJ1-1,TGTGCCTGGAGTCTAAGGATCTCCACTATTAACACTGAAGCTTTCTTT,CAWSLRISTINTEAFF
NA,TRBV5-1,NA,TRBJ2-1,TGCGCCAGCAGCCCGGGCGGCGATGAGCAGTTCTTC,CASSPGGDEQFF
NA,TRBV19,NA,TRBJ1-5,TGTGCCAGTAACACTGGGTTCTGGGGCAATCAGCCCCAGCATTTT,CASNTGFWGNQPQHF
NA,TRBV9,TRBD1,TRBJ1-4,TGTGCCAGCAGCGTAGCTGTTGGGACAGGGGATGAAAAACTGTTTTTT,CASSVAVGTGDEKLFF
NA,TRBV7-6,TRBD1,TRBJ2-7,TGTGCCAGCAGCTTATCCAGACAGGGGGCCGAGCAGTACTTC,CASSLSRQGAEQYF
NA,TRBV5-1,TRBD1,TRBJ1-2,TGCGCCAGCAGCTCCCCAACTGGACAGGGTAACTATGGCTACACCTTC,CASSSPTGQGNYGYTF
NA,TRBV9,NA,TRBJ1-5,TGTGCCAGCAGCGTGCCGGGAAAGGATTCTTATAGCAATCAGCCCCAGCATTTT,CASSVPGKDSYSNQPQHF
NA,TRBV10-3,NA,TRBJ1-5,TGTGCCATCAGTGCGTCAGGGGGCAATCAGCCCCAGCATTTT,CAISASGGNQPQHF
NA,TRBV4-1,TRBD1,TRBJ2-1,TGCGCCAGCAGCCAATTAGCCGACAGGGGTCCCTACAATGAGCAGTTCTTC,CASSQLADRGPYNEQFF
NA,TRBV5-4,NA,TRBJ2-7,TGTGCCAGCAGCTTGGGGGGGAAGGTTTCGCACTACGAGCAGTACTTC,CASSLGGKVSHYEQYF
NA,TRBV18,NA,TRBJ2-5,TGTGCCAGCTCACCACGAGGGCCAGGGGAAGAGACCCAGTACTTC,CASSPRGPGEETQYF
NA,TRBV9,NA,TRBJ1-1,TGTGCCAGCAGCGTAGATGGAGACACTGAAGCTTTCTTT,CASSVDGDTEAFF
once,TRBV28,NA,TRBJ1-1,TGTGCCAGCAGTACCCCCCCGGGCAGGGGCATTTGGACTGAAGCTTTCTTT,CASSTPPGRGIWTEAFF
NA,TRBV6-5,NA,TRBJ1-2,TGTGCCAGCTCCGGGAACCGGGTATTAGGCTACACCTTC,CASSGNRVLGYTF
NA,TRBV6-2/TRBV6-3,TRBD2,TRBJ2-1,TGTGCCAGCAGCCAAGGACTAGCGGGAGTAGCACGGCAGTTCTTC,CASSQGLAGVARQFF